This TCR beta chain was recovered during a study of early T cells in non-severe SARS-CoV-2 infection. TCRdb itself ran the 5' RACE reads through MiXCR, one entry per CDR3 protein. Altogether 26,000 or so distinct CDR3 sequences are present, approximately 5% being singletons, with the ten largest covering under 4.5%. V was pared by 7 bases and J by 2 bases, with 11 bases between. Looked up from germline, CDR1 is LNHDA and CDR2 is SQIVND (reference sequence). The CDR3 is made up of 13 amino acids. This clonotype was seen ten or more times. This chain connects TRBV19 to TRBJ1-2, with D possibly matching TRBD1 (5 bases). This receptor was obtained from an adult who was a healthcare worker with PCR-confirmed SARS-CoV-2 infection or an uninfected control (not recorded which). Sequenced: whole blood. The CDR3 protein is CASIGDGNYGYTF. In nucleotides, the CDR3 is TGTGCCAGTATAGGGGACGGCAACTATGGCTACACCTTC.